In this sample, the clone carrying this T cell receptor (beta chain) turned up many times. The record originates from a study of T-cell reconstitution after alpha-beta-depleted transplantation in children. J gave up 5 bases and V 5 bases, and 12 bases lay outside the gene matches. This CDR3 spans 15 amino acids. Germline V lookup: CDR1 MNHNY, CDR2 SVGAGI (reference sequence). Unique molecular identifiers were used to barcode this TCRbeta library. TCRdb redid the calling of the PCR reads with MiXCR, one entry per CDR3 protein. This table has fewer than 400,000 distinct CDR3 sequences, roughly 20% appearing once.

The source is a human donor who donated a stem cell graft to a child with acute myeloid leukemia. The specimen comprised PBMCs from the stem cell graft donor, sampled from the stem cell graft. The chain combines TRBV6-6 with TRBJ2-7; the match to TRBD1 covers 7 bases. The CDR3 loop reads CASSRRTGVTDEQYF. Written as DNA, the CDR3 is TGTGCCAGCAGTCGGCGTACAGGGGTGACGGACGAGCAGTACTTC.